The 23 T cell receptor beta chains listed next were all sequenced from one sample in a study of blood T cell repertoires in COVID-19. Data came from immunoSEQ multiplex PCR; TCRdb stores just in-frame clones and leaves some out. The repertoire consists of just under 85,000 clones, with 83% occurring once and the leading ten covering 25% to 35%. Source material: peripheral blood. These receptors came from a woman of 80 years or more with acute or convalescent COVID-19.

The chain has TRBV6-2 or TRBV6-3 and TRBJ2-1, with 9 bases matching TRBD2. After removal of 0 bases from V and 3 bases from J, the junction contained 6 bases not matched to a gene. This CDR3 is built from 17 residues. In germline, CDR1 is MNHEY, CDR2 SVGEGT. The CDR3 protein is CASSYSEAGGNYNEQFF. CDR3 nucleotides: TGTGCCAGCAGTTACTCAGAGGCGGGAGGGAACTACAATGAGCAGTTCTTC.

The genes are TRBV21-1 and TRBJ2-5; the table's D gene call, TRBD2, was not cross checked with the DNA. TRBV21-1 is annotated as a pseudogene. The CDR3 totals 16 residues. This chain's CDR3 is CASSKGGFAGQETQYF. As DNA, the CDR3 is TGTGCCAGCAGCAAAGGCGGCTTCGCGGGGCAAGAGACCCAGTACTTC.

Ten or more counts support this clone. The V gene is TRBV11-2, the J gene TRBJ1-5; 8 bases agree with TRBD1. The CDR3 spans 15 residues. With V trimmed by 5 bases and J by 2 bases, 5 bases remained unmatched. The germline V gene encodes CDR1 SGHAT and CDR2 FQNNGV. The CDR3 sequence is CASSMTGVGNQPQHF. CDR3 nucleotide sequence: TGTGCCAGCAGCATGACAGGGGTCGGCAATCAGCCCCAGCATTTT. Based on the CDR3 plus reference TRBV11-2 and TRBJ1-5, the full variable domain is EAGVAQSPRYKIIEKRQSVAFWCNPISGHATLYWYQQILGQGPKLLIQFQNNGVVDDSQLPKDRFSAERLKGVDSTLKIQPAKLEDSAVYLCASSMTGVGNQPQHFGDGTRLSIL.

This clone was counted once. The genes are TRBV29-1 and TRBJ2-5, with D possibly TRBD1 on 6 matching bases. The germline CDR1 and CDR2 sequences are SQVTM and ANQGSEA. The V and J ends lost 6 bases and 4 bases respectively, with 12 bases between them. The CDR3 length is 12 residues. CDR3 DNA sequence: TGCAGCGTAAATCAGGGGAGAGAGACCCAGTACTTC. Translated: CSVNQGRETQYF.

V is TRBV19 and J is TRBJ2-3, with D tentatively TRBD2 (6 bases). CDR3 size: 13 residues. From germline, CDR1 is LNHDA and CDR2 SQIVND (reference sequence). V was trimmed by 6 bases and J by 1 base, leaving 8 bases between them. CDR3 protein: CASSWEGTDTQYF. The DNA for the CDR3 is TGTGCCAGTAGCTGGGAGGGCACAGATACGCAGTATTTT.

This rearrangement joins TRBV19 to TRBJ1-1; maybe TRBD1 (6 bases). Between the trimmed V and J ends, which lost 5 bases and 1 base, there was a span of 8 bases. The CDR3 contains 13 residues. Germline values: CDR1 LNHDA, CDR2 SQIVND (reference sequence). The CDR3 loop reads CASSLGQNTEAFF. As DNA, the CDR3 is TGTGCCAGTAGTCTGGGACAGAACACTGAAGCTTTCTTT.

CDR3 region: CAWSVQWDTQYF. CDR3 coding DNA: TGTGCCTGGAGTGTACAGTGGGATACGCAGTATTTT. The chain recombines TRBV30 with TRBJ2-3; no clear D. Germline values: CDR1 GTSNPN, CDR2 SVGIG (reference sequence). This CDR3 comprises 12 residues. V was shortened by 0 bases and J by 6 bases, with 7 bases between the two germline ends.

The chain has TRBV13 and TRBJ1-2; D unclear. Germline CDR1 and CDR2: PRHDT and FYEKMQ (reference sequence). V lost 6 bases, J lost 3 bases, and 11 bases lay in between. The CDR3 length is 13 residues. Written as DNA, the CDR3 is TGTGCCAGCAGAGCAGCGGGAGACTATGGCTACACCTTC. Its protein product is CASRAAGDYGYTF.

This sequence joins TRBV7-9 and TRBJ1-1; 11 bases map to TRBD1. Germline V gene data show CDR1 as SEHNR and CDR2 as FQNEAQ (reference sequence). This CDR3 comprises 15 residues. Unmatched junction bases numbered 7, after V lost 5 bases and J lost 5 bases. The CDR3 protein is CASSKDRGRDTEAFF. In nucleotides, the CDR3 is TGTGCCAGCAGCAAGGACAGGGGGCGAGATACTGAAGCTTTCTTT.

The CDR3 DNA is TGTGCCAGCAGCTTATTCCCGGGGATGAACACTGAAGCTTTCTTT. Encoded protein: CASSLFPGMNTEAFF. The chain is built from TRBV7-2 and TRBJ1-1; D not certain. Germline V gene lookup returns CDR1 SGHTA and CDR2 FQGNSA. The CDR3 is 15 residues long. V lost 2 bases and J 0 bases, leaving 10 bases between the germline ends.

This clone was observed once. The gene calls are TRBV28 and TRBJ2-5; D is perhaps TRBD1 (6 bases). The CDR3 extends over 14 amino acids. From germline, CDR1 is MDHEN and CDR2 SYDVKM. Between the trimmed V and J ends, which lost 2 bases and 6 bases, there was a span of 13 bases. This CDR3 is CASSLPIGGKTQYF. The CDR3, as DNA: TGTGCCAGCAGTTTACCGATAGGGGGAAAGACCCAGTACTTC.

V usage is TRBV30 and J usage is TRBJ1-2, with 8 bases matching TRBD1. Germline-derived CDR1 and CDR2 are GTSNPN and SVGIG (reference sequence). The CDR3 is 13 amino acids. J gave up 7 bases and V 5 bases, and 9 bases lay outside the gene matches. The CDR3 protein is CAWARQTGAGYTF. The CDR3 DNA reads TGTGCCTGGGCTCGACAGACAGGGGCTGGCTACACCTTC.

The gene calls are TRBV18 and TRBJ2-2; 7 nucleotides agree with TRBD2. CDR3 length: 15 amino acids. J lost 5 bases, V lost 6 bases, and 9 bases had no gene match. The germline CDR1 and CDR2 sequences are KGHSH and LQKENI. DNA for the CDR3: TGTGCCAGCTCGGAACAACGGGGGGTGACCGGGGAGCTGTTTTTT. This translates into CASSEQRGVTGELFF.

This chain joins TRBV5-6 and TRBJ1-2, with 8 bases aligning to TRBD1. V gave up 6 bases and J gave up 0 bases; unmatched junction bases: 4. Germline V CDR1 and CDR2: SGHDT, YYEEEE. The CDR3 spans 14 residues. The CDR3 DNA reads TGTGCCAGCAACCCGACAGGGGCTAACTATGGCTACACCTTC. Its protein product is CASNPTGANYGYTF.

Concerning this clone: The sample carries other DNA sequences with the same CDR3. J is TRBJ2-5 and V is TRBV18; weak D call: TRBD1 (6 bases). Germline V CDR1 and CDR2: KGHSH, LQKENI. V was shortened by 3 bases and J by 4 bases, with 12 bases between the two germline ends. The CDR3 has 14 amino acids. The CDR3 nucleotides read TGTGCCAGCTCACCTTCTACAGGGAGAGAGACCCAGTACTTC. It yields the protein CASSPSTGRETQYF. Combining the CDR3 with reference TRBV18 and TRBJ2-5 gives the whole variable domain NAGVMQNPRHLVRRRGQEARLRCSPMKGHSHVYWYRQLPEEGLKFMVYLQKENIIDESGMPKERFSAEFPKEGPSILRIQQVVRGDSAAYFCASSPSTGRETQYFGPGTRLLVL.

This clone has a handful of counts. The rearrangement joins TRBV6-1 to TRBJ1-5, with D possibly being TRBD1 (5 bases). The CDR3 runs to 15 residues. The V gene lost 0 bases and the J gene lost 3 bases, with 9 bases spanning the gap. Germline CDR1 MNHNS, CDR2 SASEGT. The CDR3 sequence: CASSEAGGNNQPQHF. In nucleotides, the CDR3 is TGTGCCAGCAGTGAAGCGGGGGGAAACAATCAGCCCCAGCATTTT.

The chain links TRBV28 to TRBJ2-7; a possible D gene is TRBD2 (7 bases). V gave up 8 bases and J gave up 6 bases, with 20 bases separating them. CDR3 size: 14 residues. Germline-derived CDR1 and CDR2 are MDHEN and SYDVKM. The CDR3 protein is CASRGGGVRGEQYF. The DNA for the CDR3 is TGTGCCAGCCGAGGGGGGGGAGTGAGAGGCGAGCAGTACTTC.

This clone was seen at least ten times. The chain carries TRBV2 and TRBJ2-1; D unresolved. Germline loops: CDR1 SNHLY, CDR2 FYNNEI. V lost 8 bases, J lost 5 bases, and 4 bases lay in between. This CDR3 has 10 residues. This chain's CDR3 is CASANNEQFF. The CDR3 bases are TGTGCCAGCGCTAACAATGAGCAGTTCTTC.

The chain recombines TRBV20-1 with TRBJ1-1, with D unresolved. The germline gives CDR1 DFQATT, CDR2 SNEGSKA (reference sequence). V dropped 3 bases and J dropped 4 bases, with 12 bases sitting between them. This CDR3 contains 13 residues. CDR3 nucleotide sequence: TGCAGTGCTAGTTACGGGATTGGCACTGAAGCTTTCTTT. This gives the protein CSASYGIGTEAFF.

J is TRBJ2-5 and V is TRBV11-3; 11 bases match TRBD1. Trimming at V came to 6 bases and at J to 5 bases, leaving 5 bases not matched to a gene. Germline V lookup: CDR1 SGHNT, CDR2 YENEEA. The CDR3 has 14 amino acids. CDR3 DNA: TGTGCCAGCAGGAAAGGACAGGGGGCCGAGACCCAGTACTTC. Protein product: CASRKGQGAETQYF.

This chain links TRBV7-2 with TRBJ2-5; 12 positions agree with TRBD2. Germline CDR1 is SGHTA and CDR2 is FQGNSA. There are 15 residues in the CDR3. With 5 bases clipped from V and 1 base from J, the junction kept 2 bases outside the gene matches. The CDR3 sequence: CASSLTSGSQETQYF. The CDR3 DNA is TGTGCCAGCAGCCTGACTAGCGGGAGCCAAGAGACCCAGTACTTC.

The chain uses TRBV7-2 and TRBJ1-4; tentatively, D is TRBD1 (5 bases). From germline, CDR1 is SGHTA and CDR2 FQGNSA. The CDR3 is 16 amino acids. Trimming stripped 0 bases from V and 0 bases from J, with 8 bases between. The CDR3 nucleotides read TGTGCCAGCAGCTTAGCAGGGGATGCAACTAATGAAAAACTGTTTTTT. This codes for CASSLAGDATNEKLFF.

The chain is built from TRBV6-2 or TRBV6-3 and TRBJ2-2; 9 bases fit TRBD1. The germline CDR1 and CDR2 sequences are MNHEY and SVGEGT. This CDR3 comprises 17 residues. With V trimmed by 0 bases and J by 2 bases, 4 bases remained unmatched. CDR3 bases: TGTGCCAGCAGTTACTCTACAGGGGGCGTCAACACCGGGGAGCTGTTTTTT. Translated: CASSYSTGGVNTGELFF.